This TCR beta chain was captured in a study of memory CD4+ T cells and cytomegalovirus serostatus. The study's findings and limits: CMV serostatus prediction reached median AUC 0.95, or 0.91 with US-trained model.

In the original analysis: Out-of-frame sequences were removed, leaving a few million distinct TCRbeta sequences. Repertoires were generated with immunoSEQ multiplex PCR, while TCRdb's copy carries only in-frame clones and drops some. D and trimming were read from the DNA, whereas the V and J calls and clone size are those reported in that table. Of 30,000 to 40,000 clones in the sample, around three quarters were seen once. The sort gate was single viable CD3+CD4+CD8-CD45RO+ cells for memory CD4+ T cells. Total CD4+ T cells were enriched by CD4 positive selection. CDR3 length: 12 amino acids. V dropped 6 bases and J dropped 0 bases, with 8 bases sitting between them. Germline CDR1 and CDR2: SQVTM and ANQGSEA. A word on this clone: The antigen is undetermined.

The rearrangement joins TRBV29-1 to TRBJ1-2; perhaps TRBD1 as D (5 bases). The source of this sequence is an adult in good health and CMV-seronegative. The sequenced material came from memory CD4+ T cells from blood. CDR3 bases: TGCAGCGTGGGGGACTCTAACTATGGCTACACCTTC. This encodes CSVGDSNYGYTF.